The source of this T cell receptor beta chain is a study of T cell responses to AZD1222 COVID-19 vaccine. General study results and limits: Reportedly, nearly half the spike-specific TCRs target unmutated variant regions. Baseline serostatus was positive in only six AZD1222 recipients.

TCRdb keeps only in-frame clones here, not all; method: immunoSEQ multiplex PCR. Of around 110,000 clones listed, 93% are singletons. V dropped 6 bases and J dropped 4; count of bases not matched to a gene: 7. CDR1 is SGHVS, CDR2 FQNEAQ, per germline. This CDR3 has 14 amino acids. Remarks on this clone: Its cognate antigen is unknown.

This specimen consisted of peripheral blood, obtained on day 0 of AZD1222 vaccination. This clonotype originated in an adult in good health. This chain uses TRBV7-8 with TRBJ2-7; 9 positions match TRBD1. The DNA of the CDR3 is TGTGCCAGCAGGCCCACGACAGGGGGGTACGAGCAGTACTTC. Translated: CASRPTTGGYEQYF.